This T cell receptor beta chain was identified during a study of molecular identifiers for immune sequencing clone quantification. V dropped 4 bases and J dropped 5; count of bases not matched to a gene: 8. The CDR3 has 15 residues. Germline V lookup: CDR1 SGHNT, CDR2 YYREEE (reference sequence). This clonotype was observed a few times. What it recognizes is unknown. Findings and caveats of the study: Naive cells had under 1% of molecules in clones above 20 RNA copies, effectors over 97%.

A single record per CDR3 protein comes from TCRdb applying MiXCR to the PCR reads. The sample consists of about 510,000 distinct CDR3 sequences, over 20% of them appearing once. The TCR originated in a human donor in good health. Some libraries in this study had Jurkat cell RNA spiked in. The genes are TRBV5-4 and TRBJ2-7, with 11 bases aligning to TRBD2. Sequencing was done on a sample of naive CD8+ T cells from blood, with Jurkat cell RNA spiked in. As for subset: FACS-sorted CD8+CD4-CCR7+CD45RA+ naive T cells. The CDR3 protein is CASSISGGVSNEQYF. CDR3 coding DNA: TGTGCCAGCAGCATTAGCGGGGGGGTATCTAACGAGCAGTACTTC.